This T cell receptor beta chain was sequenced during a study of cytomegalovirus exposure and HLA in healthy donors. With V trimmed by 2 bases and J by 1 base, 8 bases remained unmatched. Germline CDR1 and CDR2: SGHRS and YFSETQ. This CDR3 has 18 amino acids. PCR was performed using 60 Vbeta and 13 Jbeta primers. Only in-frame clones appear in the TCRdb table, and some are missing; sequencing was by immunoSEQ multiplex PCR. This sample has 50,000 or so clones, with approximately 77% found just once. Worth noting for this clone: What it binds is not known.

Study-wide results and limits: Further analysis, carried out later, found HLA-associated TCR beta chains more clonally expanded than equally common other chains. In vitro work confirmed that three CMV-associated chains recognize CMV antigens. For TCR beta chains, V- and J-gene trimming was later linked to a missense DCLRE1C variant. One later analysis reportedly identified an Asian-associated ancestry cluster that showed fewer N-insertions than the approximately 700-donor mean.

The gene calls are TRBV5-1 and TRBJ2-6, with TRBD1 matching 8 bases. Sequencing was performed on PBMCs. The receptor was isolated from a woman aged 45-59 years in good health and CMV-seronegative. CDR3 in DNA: TGCGCCAGCAGCTTAGTACCAGGGGGCGCTTCTGGGGCCAACGTCCTGACTTTC. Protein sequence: CASSLVPGGASGANVLTF.